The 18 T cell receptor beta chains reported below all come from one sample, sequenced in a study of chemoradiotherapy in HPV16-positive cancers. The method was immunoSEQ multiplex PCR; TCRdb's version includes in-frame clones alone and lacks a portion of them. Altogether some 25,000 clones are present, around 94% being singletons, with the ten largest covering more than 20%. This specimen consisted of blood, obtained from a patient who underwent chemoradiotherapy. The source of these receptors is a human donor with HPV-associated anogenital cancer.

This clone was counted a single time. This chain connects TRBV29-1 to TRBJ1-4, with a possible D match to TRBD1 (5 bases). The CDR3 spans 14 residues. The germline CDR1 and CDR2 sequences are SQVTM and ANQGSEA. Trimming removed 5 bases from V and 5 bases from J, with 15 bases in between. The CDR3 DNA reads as TGCAGCGTTCGCGTGGGGGACTACAATGAAAAACTGTTTTTT. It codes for CSVRVGDYNEKLFF.

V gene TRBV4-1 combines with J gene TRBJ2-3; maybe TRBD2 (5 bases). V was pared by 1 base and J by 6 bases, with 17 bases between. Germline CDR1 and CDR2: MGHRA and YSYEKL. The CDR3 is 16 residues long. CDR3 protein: CASSQVTPGGLDTQYF. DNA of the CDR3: TGCGCCAGCAGCCAAGTTACGCCGGGTGGACTGGATACGCAGTATTTT.

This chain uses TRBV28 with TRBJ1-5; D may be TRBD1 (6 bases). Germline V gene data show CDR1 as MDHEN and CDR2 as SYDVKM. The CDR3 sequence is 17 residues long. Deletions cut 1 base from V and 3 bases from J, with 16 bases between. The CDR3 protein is CASSLSWARDTNQPQHF. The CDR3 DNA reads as TGTGCCAGCAGTTTATCCTGGGCCCGGGACACCAATCAGCCCCAGCATTTT.

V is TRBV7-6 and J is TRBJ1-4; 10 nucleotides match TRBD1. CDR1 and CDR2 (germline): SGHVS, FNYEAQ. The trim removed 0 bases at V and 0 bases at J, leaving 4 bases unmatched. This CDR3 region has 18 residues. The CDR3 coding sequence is TGTGCCAGCAGCTTAGCATTGGGACAGGGGACAACTAATGAAAAACTGTTTTTT. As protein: CASSLALGQGTTNEKLFF.

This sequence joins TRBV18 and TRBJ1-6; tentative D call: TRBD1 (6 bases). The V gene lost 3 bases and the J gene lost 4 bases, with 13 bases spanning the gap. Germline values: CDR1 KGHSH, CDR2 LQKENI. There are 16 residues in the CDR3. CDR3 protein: CASSPNDGQYNSPLHF. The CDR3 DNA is TGTGCCAGCTCACCCAACGACGGACAGTATAATTCACCCCTCCACTTT.

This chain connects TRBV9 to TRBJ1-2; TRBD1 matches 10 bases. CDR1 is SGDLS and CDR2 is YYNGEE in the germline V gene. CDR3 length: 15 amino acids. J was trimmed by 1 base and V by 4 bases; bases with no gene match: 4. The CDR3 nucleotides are TGTGCCAGCAGCCCGCGGACAGGGGGTAACTATGGCTACACCTTC. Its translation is CASSPRTGGNYGYTF. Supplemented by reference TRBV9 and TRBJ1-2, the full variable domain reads DSGVTQTPKHLITATGQRVTLRCSPRSGDLSVYWYQQSLDQGLQFLIQYYNGEERAKGNILERFSAQQFPDLHSELNLSSLELGDSALYFCASSPRTGGNYGYTFGSGTRLTVV.

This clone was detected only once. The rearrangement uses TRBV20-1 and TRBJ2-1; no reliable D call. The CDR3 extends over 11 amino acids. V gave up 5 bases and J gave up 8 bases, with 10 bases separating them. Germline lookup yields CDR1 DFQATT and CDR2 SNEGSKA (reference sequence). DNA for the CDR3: TGCAGTGCTGAATCAACCTATGAGCAGTTCTTC. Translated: CSAESTYEQFF.

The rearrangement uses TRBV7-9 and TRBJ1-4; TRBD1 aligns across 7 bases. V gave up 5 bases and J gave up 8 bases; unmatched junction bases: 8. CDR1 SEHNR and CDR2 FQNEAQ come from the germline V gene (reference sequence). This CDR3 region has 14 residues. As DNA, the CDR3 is TGTGCCAGCAGCCTACAGGGGTTTGGAGAAAAACTGTTTTTT. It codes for CASSLQGFGEKLFF. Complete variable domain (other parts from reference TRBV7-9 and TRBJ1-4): DTGVSQNPRHKITKRGQNVTFRCDPISEHNRLYWYRQTLGQGPEFLTYFQNEAQLEKSRLLSDRFSAERPKGSFSTLEIQRTEQGDSAMYLCASSLQGFGEKLFFGSGTQLSVL.

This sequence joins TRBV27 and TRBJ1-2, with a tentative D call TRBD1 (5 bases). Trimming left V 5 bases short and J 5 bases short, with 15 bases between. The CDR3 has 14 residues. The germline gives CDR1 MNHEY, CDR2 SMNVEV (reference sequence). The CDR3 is CASSRDSTGYGYTF. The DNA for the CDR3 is TGTGCCAGCAGTCGGGACTCGACGGGATATGGCTACACCTTC.

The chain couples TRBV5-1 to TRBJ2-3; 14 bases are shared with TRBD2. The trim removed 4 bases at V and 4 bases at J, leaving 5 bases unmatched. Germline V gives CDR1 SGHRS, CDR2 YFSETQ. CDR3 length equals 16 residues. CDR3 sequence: CASSRGLAGDPDTQYF. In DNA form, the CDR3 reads TGCGCCAGCAGCCGGGGACTAGCGGGAGACCCAGATACGCAGTATTTT.

CDR3 DNA: TGTGCCAGCTCGACCGGTGAAGAGACCCAGTACTTC. It encodes CASSTGEETQYF. This chain connects TRBV18 to TRBJ2-5; D unresolved. V was clipped by 6 bases and J by 3 bases, with 8 bases between them. In germline, CDR1 is KGHSH, CDR2 LQKENI. The CDR3 sequence is 12 residues long.

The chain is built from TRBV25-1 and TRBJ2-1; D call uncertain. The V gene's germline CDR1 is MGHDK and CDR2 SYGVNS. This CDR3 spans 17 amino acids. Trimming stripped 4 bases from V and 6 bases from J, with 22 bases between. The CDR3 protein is CASSGPRFASIINEQFF. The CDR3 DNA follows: TGTGCCAGCAGTGGCCCCCGATTCGCCTCCATCATCAATGAGCAGTTCTTC. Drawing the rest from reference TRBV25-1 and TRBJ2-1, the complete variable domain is EADIYQTPRYLVIGTGKKITLECSQTMGHDKMYWYQQDPGMELHLIHYSYGVNSTEKGDLSSESTVSRIRTEHFPLTLESARPSHTSQYLCASSGPRFASIINEQFFGPGTRLTVL.

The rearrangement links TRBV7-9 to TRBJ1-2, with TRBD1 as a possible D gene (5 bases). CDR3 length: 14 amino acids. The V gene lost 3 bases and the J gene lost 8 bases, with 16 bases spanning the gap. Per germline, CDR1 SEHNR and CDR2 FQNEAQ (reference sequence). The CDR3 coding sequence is TGTGCCAGCAGCTTGGGGGGGGATTTTCGAGGCTACACCTTC. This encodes CASSLGGDFRGYTF.

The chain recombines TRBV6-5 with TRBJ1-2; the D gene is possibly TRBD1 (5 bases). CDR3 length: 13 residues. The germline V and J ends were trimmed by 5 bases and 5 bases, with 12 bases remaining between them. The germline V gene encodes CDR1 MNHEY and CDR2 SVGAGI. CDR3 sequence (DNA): TGTGCCAGCAGTGAACGAGGGGAATATGGCTACACCTTC. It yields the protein CASSERGEYGYTF.

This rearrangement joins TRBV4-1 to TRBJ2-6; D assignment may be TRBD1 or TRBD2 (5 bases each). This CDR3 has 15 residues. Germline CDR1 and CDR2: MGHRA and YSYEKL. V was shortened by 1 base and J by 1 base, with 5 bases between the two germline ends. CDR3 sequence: CASSQGGSGANVLTF. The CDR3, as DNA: TGCGCCAGCAGCCAAGGGGGGTCTGGGGCCAACGTCCTGACTTTC.

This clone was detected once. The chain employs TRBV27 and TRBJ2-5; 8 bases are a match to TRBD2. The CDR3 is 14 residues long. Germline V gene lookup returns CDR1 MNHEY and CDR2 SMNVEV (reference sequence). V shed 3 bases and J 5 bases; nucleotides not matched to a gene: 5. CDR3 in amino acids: CASSLGPGGETQYF. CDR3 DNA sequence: TGTGCCAGCAGTTTGGGACCGGGAGGGGAGACCCAGTACTTC.

This CDR3 reads CASSLPGARETQYF. Here the CDR3 DNA reads TGCGCCAGCAGCTTGCCAGGTGCCAGGGAGACCCAGTACTTC. The chain links TRBV5-1 to TRBJ2-5; D unclear. V was shortened by 1 base and J by 5 bases, with 12 bases between the two germline ends. Germline values: CDR1 SGHRS, CDR2 YFSETQ. The CDR3 contains 14 residues.

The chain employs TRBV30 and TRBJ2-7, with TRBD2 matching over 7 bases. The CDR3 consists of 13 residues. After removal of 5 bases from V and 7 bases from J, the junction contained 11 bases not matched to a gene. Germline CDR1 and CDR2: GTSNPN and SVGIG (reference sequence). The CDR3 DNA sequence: TGTGCCTGGGATCTTGGGGGAGGGCAAGAGCAGTACTTC. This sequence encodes CAWDLGGGQEQYF.